Listed below are T cell receptor beta chains from one sample, sequenced in a study of beta chain features in type 1 diabetes. Sequencing used immunoSEQ multiplex PCR; TCRdb keeps in-frame clones, though not all of them. Here the sample spans 220,000 or so clones, approximately 70% being singletons. The material sequenced was naive CD4+ T cells from blood. The receptors here all came from a man aged 25-45 years in good health. Both conserved end residues are part of each CDR3. D genes are given only for firm matches. Size values are once, few and many counts, or a class for expanded clones, and some rows have none.

TRBV7-9	TRBJ2-4	.	TRBD1	TGTGCCAGCAGCTTAGCGTCGGGACAGAAAAACATTCAGTACTTC	CASSLASGQKNIQYF
TRBV9	TRBJ2-1	.	.	TGTGCCAGCAGCGTGGGTGGCTCCTTTTACAATGAGCAGTTCTTC	CASSVGGSFYNEQFF
TRBV30	TRBJ2-3	.	.	TGTGCCTGGAACACAGGCGGTACAGATACGCAGTATTTT	CAWNTGGTDTQYF
TRBV7-2	TRBJ1-4	once	.	TGTGCCAGCAGCCCCGGCATAGGGAATGAAAAACTGTTTTTT	CASSPGIGNEKLFF
TRBV7-2	TRBJ2-1	.	TRBD2	TGTGCCAGCAGCTTGGGACTAGCGGGAGTTGAGCAGTTCTTC	CASSLGLAGVEQFF
TRBV29-1	TRBJ1-2	.	.	TGCAGCGTTGAGACCAGCATGAACTATGGCTACACCTTC	CSVETSMNYGYTF
TRBV30	TRBJ2-5	.	TRBD2	TGTGCCTGGAAACCCGGACTAGTTAGAGAGACCCAGTACTTC	CAWKPGLVRETQYF
TRBV5-4	TRBJ2-3	.	.	TGTGCCAGCAGTTTTAACACAGATACGCAGTATTTT	CASSFNTDTQYF
TRBV7-9	TRBJ1-2	.	TRBD1	TGTGCCAGCAGCTTAGAGGACAGGGAGAATGGCTACACCTTC	CASSLEDRENGYTF
TRBV30	TRBJ2-5	.	.	TGTGCCTGGAAGGGAGTCCAAGAGACCCAGTACTTC	CAWKGVQETQYF
TRBV30	TRBJ2-7	.	TRBD1	TGTGCCTGGACCTTGGGACAGGCGACGACCGACGAGCAGTACTTC	CAWTLGQATTDEQYF
TRBV5-1	TRBJ2-5	once	TRBD2	TGCGCCAGCAGCTTGGGGACTAGCGTCGAGACCCAGTACTTC	CASSLGTSVETQYF
TRBV30	TRBJ2-5	.	TRBD1	TGTGCCTCAAACAGGGGGAGCTCCCAAGAGACCCAGTACTTC	CASNRGSSQETQYF
TRBV15	TRBJ1-1	few	.	TGTGCCACCAGTTCCCGGGCTGCGGCCGCTGAAGCTTTCTTT	CATSSRAAAAEAFF
TRBV7-6	TRBJ1-1	.	.	TGTGCCAGCAGCCCCTACAGGGAGGGAGCTTTCTTT	CASSPYREGAFF
TRBV20-1	TRBJ2-4	.	.	TGCAGTGCTAGAGATCTAAGCATTCAGTACTTC	CSARDLSIQYF
TRBV6-5	TRBJ2-1	.	.	TGTGCCAGCAGACCCGGGACTCGCTCCTACAATGAGCAGTTCTTC	CASRPGTRSYNEQFF
TRBV30	TRBJ1-1	.	.	TGTGCCTGGGCTTTTGACACTGAAGCTTTCTTT	CAWAFDTEAFF
TRBV15	TRBJ2-1	.	TRBD2	TGTGCCACCAGCAGAGGTAGCGGGGTGGTCAATGAGCAGTTCTTC	CATSRGSGVVNEQFF
TRBV30	TRBJ2-5	.	.	TGTGCCTGGAGTGTTGGGACTCCTCAAGAGACCCAGTACTTC	CAWSVGTPQETQYF
TRBV7-2	TRBJ2-1	.	TRBD1	TGTGCCAGCAGCTTTAGACAGGGCAGAATTAGCAATGAGCAGTTCTTC	CASSFRQGRISNEQFF
TRBV30	TRBJ2-5	few	TRBD2	TGTGCCTGGAGTGTACTCGGGAGGGGACTAGCGGGAGCATGGGAGACCCAGTACTTC	CAWSVLGRGLAGAWETQYF
TRBV27	TRBJ2-1	.	.	TGTGCCAGCACGGAAGGAGGGACCTACAATGAGCAGTTCTTC	CASTEGGTYNEQFF
TRBV16	TRBJ2-5	few	.	TGTGCCAGCAGCCAAAGTCTAGCGACCCTCGAGACCCAGTACTTC	CASSQSLATLETQYF
TRBV29-1	TRBJ1-4	.	TRBD1	TGCAGTGCCAGGGGGAGCCAACTGTTTTTT	CSARGSQLFF
TRBV7-9	TRBJ2-7	.	TRBD2	TGTGCCAGCAGCCCCTGGACTAGCGGGGCCTCCTACGAGCAGTACTTC	CASSPWTSGASYEQYF
TRBV28	TRBJ2-7	.	.	TGTGCCAGCAGTCTTGGGGTCGGCAGGACGTACTTC	CASSLGVGRTYF
TRBV29-1	TRBJ2-2	few	.	TGCAGCGTTGTTTCGGTCGAGGAGCTGTTTTTT	CSVVSVEELFF
TRBV9	TRBJ2-7	.	.	TGTGCCAGCAGCCCCGGGACCGGAACATACGAGCAGTACTTC	CASSPGTGTYEQYF
TRBV13	TRBJ2-1	few	TRBD1	TGTGCCAGCAGTACGGACAGGGACAATGAGCAGTTCTTC	CASSTDRDNEQFF
TRBV7-7	TRBJ2-5	.	.	TGTGCCAGCAGCTTCGGACTGCAAGAGACCCAGTACTTC	CASSFGLQETQYF
TRBV10-3	TRBJ2-5	few	TRBD1	TGTGCCATCAGTGGGGGACAGGATGAGACCCAGTACTTC	CAISGGQDETQYF
TRBV15	TRBJ2-1	.	TRBD2	TGTGCCACCAGCAGTAGGACTAGCGAGGGTAATGAGCAGTTCTTC	CATSSRTSEGNEQFF
TRBV11-2	TRBJ2-2	.	.	TGTGCCAGCAGCCGCCTTGGTAACACCGGGGAGCTGTTTTTT	CASSRLGNTGELFF
TRBV30	TRBJ1-1	once	.	TGTGCCTGGAGTGACAGATACACTGAAGCTTTCTTT	CAWSDRYTEAFF
TRBV6-6	TRBJ2-1	.	.	TGTGCCAGCAGCCTGGGACTTGCGGGCTCCTACAATGAGCAGTTCTTC	CASSLGLAGSYNEQFF
TRBV2	TRBJ2-2	.	TRBD1	TGTGCCAGTGATCGTGGCAGGGACAGCGGGGAGCTGTTTTTT	CASDRGRDSGELFF